This T cell receptor beta chain was profiled in a study of T cells in tuberculosis. Background on the study: A South African cohort included IGRA-negative adolescents, latently infected IGRA-positive adolescents and adults with active tuberculosis.

There are 16 residues in the CDR3. Deletions cut 5 bases from V and 0 bases from J, with 15 bases between. Looked up from germline, CDR1 is SGHRS and CDR2 is YFSETQ. This clone has a handful of counts. Repertoires were generated with immunoSEQ multiplex PCR, while TCRdb's copy carries only in-frame clones and drops some. This sample has 20,000 to 25,000 clones, with 80% to 90% found just once. The chain joins TRBV5-1 to TRBJ2-1; no definite D call. The sequencing sample was made of PBMCs. The receptor was isolated from a donor between 5 and 29 years old with latent tuberculosis or without tuberculosis infection. The CDR3 loop is CASRLEAHSSYNEQFF. Here the CDR3 DNA reads TGCGCCAGCAGGCTAGAGGCCCATAGCTCCTACAATGAGCAGTTCTTC.